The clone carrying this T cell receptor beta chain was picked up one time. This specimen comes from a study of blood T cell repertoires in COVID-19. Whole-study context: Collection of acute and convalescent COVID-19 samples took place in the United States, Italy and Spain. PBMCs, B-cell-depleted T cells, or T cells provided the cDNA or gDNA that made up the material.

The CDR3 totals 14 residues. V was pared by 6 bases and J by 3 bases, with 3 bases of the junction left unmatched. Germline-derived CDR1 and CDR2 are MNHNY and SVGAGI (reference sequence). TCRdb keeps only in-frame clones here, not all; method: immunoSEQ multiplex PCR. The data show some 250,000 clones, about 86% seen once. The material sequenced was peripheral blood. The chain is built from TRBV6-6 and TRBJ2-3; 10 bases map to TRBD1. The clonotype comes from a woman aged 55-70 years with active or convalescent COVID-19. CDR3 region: CASRPGQGTDTQYF. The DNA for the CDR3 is TGTGCCAGCAGGCCGGGACAGGGGACAGATACGCAGTATTTT.